The 25 T cell receptor beta chains presented below share a single source sample, sequenced in a study of blood T cell repertoires in COVID-19. Sequencing used immunoSEQ multiplex PCR; TCRdb keeps in-frame clones, though not all of them. The data contain 45,000 to 65,000 clones, about three quarters of them singletons. The source material was peripheral blood. These receptors were obtained from a man aged 70 or older with active or convalescent COVID-19.

This chain joins TRBV6-2 or TRBV6-3 and TRBJ2-4; TRBD1 matches at 7 bases. This CDR3 comprises 16 residues. Germline V gives CDR1 MNHEY, CDR2 SVGEGT. Trimming removed 4 bases from V and 1 base from J; junction bases left unmatched: 7. CDR3 region: CASSFRDSRAKNIQYF. The CDR3 DNA follows: TGTGCCAGCAGTTTCCGGGACAGTAGGGCCAAAAACATTCAGTACTTC.

The J gene is TRBJ1-1, the V gene TRBV18, with 8 nucleotides matching TRBD1. The CDR3 totals 17 residues. Losses at the gene ends were 4 bases for V and 1 base for J; bases not matched to a gene: 11. The germline gives CDR1 KGHSH, CDR2 LQKENI. The CDR3 bases are TGTGCCAGCTCACAAGTAGGGACAGGATCTCAGAACACTGAAGCTTTCTTT. This codes for CASSQVGTGSQNTEAFF.

J is TRBJ2-7 and V is TRBV24-1; a possible D gene is TRBD1 (7 bases). Trimming stripped 6 bases from V and 5 bases from J, with 22 bases between. Germline CDR1 and CDR2: KGHDR and SFDVKD. CDR3 length equals 16 residues. CDR3 nucleotide sequence: TGTGCCACCAGTAGGAGGGGGCAGGGGGTTATGGACGAGCAGTACTTC. Amino acid sequence: CATSRRGQGVMDEQYF.

The chain combines TRBV28 with TRBJ2-5, with D perhaps matching TRBD2 (6 bases). The CDR3 is 14 amino acids. From germline, CDR1 is MDHEN and CDR2 SYDVKM. V lost 3 bases and J 5 bases, leaving 13 bases between the germline ends. CDR3 protein: CASSFQGGSETQYF. CDR3 sequence (DNA): TGTGCCAGCAGTTTCCAGGGAGGCAGTGAGACCCAGTACTTC.

The rearrangement links TRBV29-1 to TRBJ1-1; D is undetermined. The CDR3 runs to 14 residues. Germline lookup yields CDR1 SQVTM and CDR2 ANQGSEA. With 5 bases removed from V and 0 bases from J, the gap between germline ends came to 13 bases. CDR3 protein: CSVSEGQMNTEAFF. CDR3 nucleotides: TGCAGCGTTAGCGAGGGCCAGATGAACACTGAAGCTTTCTTT.

This clone was seen once. V usage is TRBV7-6 and J usage is TRBJ2-1; 13 bases align to TRBD2. V dropped 4 bases and J dropped 10; count of bases not matched to a gene: 7. Germline CDR1 SGHVS, CDR2 FNYEAQ. CDR3 length: 15 amino acids. In nucleotides, the CDR3 is TGTGCCAGCAGCTATGGGACTAGCGGGACGGAGGAGCAGTTCTTC. This gives the protein CASSYGTSGTEEQFF. Filled out from reference TRBV7-6 and TRBJ2-1, the complete variable domain reads GAGVSQSPRYKVTKRGQDVALRCDPISGHVSLYWYRQALGQGPEFLTYFNYEAQQDKSGLPNDRFSAERPEGSISTLTIQRTEQRDSAMYRCASSYGTSGTEEQFFGPGTRLTVL.

This clone was recorded a few times. The CDR3 region is CASSFNRPHEQYF. As DNA, the CDR3 is TGTGCCAGCAGCTTTAACAGGCCGCACGAGCAGTACTTC. This sequence joins TRBV5-5 and TRBJ2-7, with a weak D call TRBD1 (5 bases). Germline V gene sequence: CDR1 SGHKS, CDR2 YYEKEE (reference sequence). The CDR3 consists of 13 residues. V lost 2 bases, J lost 5 bases, and 11 bases lay in between.

The chain has TRBV19 and TRBJ2-7; a weak D match, TRBD1 (7 bases). Germline V gene data show CDR1 as LNHDA and CDR2 as SQIVND (reference sequence). V lost 5 bases, J lost 1 base, and 12 bases lay in between. This CDR3 region has 14 residues. The CDR3 nucleotides read TGTGCCAGTAGTGCGGCAGGGGGGTCCTACGAGCAGTACTTC. It specifies CASSAAGGSYEQYF.

The chain links TRBV15 to TRBJ2-3; D is unresolved. V was cut by 3 bases and J by 6 bases, with 7 bases left in between. The CDR3 is 12 amino acids. Germline loops: CDR1 LNHNV, CDR2 YYDKDF (reference sequence). The CDR3 sequence is CATSRRRDTQYF. The CDR3 DNA follows: TGTGCCACCAGCAGGAGGCGGGATACGCAGTATTTT.

This clone was seen ten or more times. Other DNA sequences in this sample translate to the same CDR3. The chain carries TRBV27 and TRBJ1-1, with D perhaps TRBD1 (6 bases). V lost 1 base and J 8 bases, leaving 8 bases between the germline ends. Per germline, CDR1 MNHEY and CDR2 SMNVEV (reference sequence). This CDR3 has 12 residues. CDR3 bases: TGTGCCAGCAGTTTATTGCAGGGGGAAGCTTTCTTT. The encoded protein is CASSLLQGEAFF.

The rearrangement uses TRBV6-6 and TRBJ2-7; 9 nucleotides align to TRBD2. The CDR3 totals 15 residues. The V gene's germline CDR1 is MNHNY and CDR2 SVGAGI (reference sequence). V was clipped by 8 bases and J by 3 bases; unmatched bases: 11. The CDR3 is CASALGASGNYEQYF. In nucleotides, the CDR3 is TGTGCCAGCGCCCTCGGGGCTAGCGGGAACTACGAGCAGTACTTC.

The chain uses TRBV5-1 and TRBJ2-5, with D possibly TRBD1 on 5 matching bases. The CDR3 has 12 residues. Germline V gene lookup returns CDR1 SGHRS and CDR2 YFSETQ. The V and J ends lost 4 bases and 9 bases respectively, with 13 bases between them. The CDR3 DNA follows: TGCGCCAGCAGCCCCACCCCAGGGCCCCAGTACTTC. Translated, it gives CASSPTPGPQYF.

This clone is termed medium-sized. CDR3 protein: CATSRVNRDRLYF. The CDR3 DNA is TGTGCCACCAGCAGAGTTAACAGGGACCGACTGTACTTC. The chain is built from TRBV15 and TRBJ2-7, with a tentative D call TRBD1 (6 bases). The germline V and J ends were trimmed by 1 base and 12 bases, with 16 bases remaining between them. The CDR3 has 13 amino acids. The germline gives CDR1 LNHNV, CDR2 YYDKDF (reference sequence).

The chain carries TRBV7-3 and TRBJ2-1; 9 bases agree with TRBD1. The length of the CDR3 is 14 residues. J gave up 5 bases and V 5 bases, and 4 bases lay outside the gene matches. Germline CDR1 and CDR2: SGHTA and FQGTGA. The CDR3 sequence is CASSPGQGHNEQFF. As DNA, the CDR3 is TGTGCCAGCAGCCCCGGACAGGGGCACAATGAGCAGTTCTTC. Supplemented by reference TRBV7-3 and TRBJ2-1, the full variable domain reads GAGVSQTPSNKVTEKGKYVELRCDPISGHTALYWYRQSLGQGPEFLIYFQGTGAADDSGLPNDRFFAVRPEGSVSTLKIQRTERGDSAVYLCASSPGQGHNEQFFGPGTRLTVL.

This sequence joins TRBV25-1 and TRBJ1-6; 10 nucleotides match TRBD1. The germline V gene encodes CDR1 MGHDK and CDR2 SYGVNS. Losses at the gene ends were 4 bases for V and 10 bases for J; bases not matched to a gene: 4. The CDR3 has 14 residues. CDR3 nucleotides: TGTGCCAGCAGTGCGGGACAGGGGAACTCACCCCTCCACTTT. It codes for CASSAGQGNSPLHF.

Only one count was recorded for this clone. The chain is built from TRBV9 and TRBJ1-6; 7 bases align to TRBD1. Germline V gene lookup returns CDR1 SGDLS and CDR2 YYNGEE. The CDR3 has 14 amino acids. V shed 2 bases, J shed 6 bases, and the junction held 2 bases outside the gene matches. CDR3: CASSVGQINSPLHF. The CDR3 DNA follows: TGTGCCAGCAGCGTGGGACAGATTAATTCACCCCTCCACTTT.

The V and J genes are TRBV6-2 or TRBV6-3 and TRBJ2-7; 7 bases fit TRBD1. V lost 7 bases and J lost 4; bases outside the gene matches: 13. Germline values: CDR1 MNHEY, CDR2 SVGEGT. This CDR3 has 15 residues. The CDR3 protein is CASTPADRFTYEQYF. The CDR3 DNA reads TGTGCCAGCACCCCTGCGGACAGGTTTACATACGAGCAGTACTTC.

This rearrangement joins TRBV28 to TRBJ2-2; possibly TRBD2 for D (6 bases). Germline V lookup: CDR1 MDHEN, CDR2 SYDVKM. CDR3 length: 14 residues. V lost 7 bases and J lost 7, with 16 bases in between. CDR3 residues: CASTLGGVVGELFF. CDR3 in DNA: TGTGCCAGCACCTTGGGGGGAGTTGTCGGGGAGCTGTTTTTT.

This chain connects TRBV7-2 to TRBJ2-1; D might be TRBD1 (5 bases). With 1 base removed from V and 3 bases from J, the gap between germline ends came to 10 bases. The germline V gene encodes CDR1 SGHTA and CDR2 FQGNSA. This CDR3 comprises 15 residues. CDR3 amino acids: CASSLGAGNYNEQFF. The CDR3 DNA is TGTGCCAGCAGCTTAGGGGCAGGGAACTACAATGAGCAGTTCTTC.

This sequence joins TRBV10-3 and TRBJ2-2; 10 nucleotides agree with TRBD2. V lost 4 bases to trimming and J lost 1 base; unmatched junction nucleotides: 6. The CDR3 has 17 residues. Germline V CDR1 and CDR2: ENHRY, SYGVKD. Here the CDR3 reads CAISGSLAGGNTGELFF. In DNA form, the CDR3 reads TGTGCCATCAGTGGGTCGTTAGCGGGGGGGAACACCGGGGAGCTGTTTTTT.

The chain joins TRBV7-9 to TRBJ1-2; 9 bases fit TRBD1. After removal of 5 bases from V and 8 bases from J, the junction contained 9 bases not matched to a gene. Germline CDR1 SEHNR, CDR2 FQNEAQ (reference sequence). CDR3 length equals 14 residues. For the CDR3, the DNA is TGTGCCAGCAGCCCGGGGACAGGGAGTAGGGGCTACACCTTC. Amino acids: CASSPGTGSRGYTF.

The chain uses TRBV7-8 and TRBJ1-3, with D unclear. V was shortened by 5 bases and J by 3 bases, with 8 bases between the two germline ends. From germline, CDR1 is SGHVS and CDR2 FQNEAQ. The CDR3 runs to 13 residues. For the CDR3, the DNA is TGTGCCAGCAGCCGAATTCGTGGAAACACCATATATTTT. It yields the protein CASSRIRGNTIYF.

This sequence joins TRBV20-1 and TRBJ1-3; D call uncertain. The CDR3 has 11 amino acids. V lost 7 bases, J lost 0 bases, and 4 bases lay in between. From germline, CDR1 is DFQATT and CDR2 SNEGSKA (reference sequence). The CDR3 here is CSGNSGNTIYF. As DNA, the CDR3 is TGCAGTGGTAACTCTGGAAACACCATATATTTT.

The genes are TRBV14 and TRBJ1-3; D is uncertain. With 2 bases removed from V and 2 bases from J, the gap between germline ends came to 10 bases. CDR1 and CDR2 (germline): SGHDN, FVKESK. The CDR3 length is 15 residues. In DNA form, the CDR3 reads TGTGCCAGCAGCCAATTAGACGGGGCTGGAAACACCATATATTTT. Protein product: CASSQLDGAGNTIYF.

The chain carries TRBV29-1 and TRBJ1-1; D not certain. The CDR3 runs to 10 residues. The germline V gene has CDR1 SQVTM and CDR2 ANQGSEA. V gave up 8 bases and J gave up 1 base, with 5 bases separating them. The CDR3 sequence is CSTRNTEAFF. CDR3 sequence (DNA): TGCAGCACTCGGAACACTGAAGCTTTCTTT.